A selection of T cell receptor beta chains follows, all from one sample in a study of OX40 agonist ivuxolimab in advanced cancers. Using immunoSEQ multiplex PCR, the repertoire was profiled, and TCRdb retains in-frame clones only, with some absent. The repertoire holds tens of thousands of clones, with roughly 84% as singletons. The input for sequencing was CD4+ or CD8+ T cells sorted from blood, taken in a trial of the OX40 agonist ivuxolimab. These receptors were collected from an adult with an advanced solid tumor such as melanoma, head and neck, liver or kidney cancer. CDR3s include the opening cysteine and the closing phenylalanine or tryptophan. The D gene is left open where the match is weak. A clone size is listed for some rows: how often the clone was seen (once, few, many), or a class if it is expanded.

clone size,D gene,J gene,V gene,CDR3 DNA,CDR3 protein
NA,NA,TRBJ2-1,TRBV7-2,TGTGCCAGCAGCTTAGCGGCAGCCTCCTACAATGAGCAGTTCTTC,CASSLAAASYNEQFF
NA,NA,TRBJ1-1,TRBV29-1,TGCAGCGTTGACAATGATCAAGCTTTCTTT,CSVDNDQAFF
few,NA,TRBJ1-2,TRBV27,TGTGCCAGCAGAGGTAGTAACAGGGTGGAAGGCTACACCTTC,CASRGSNRVEGYTF
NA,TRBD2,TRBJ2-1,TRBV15,TGTGCCACCAGCCGGAATAGCGGGAGGGACAATGAGCAGTTCTTC,CATSRNSGRDNEQFF
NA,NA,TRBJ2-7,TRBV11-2,TGTGCCAGCAGCCCACTTAGGTGGAGCTACGAGCAGTACTTC,CASSPLRWSYEQYF
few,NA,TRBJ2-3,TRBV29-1,TGCAGCGTTGAAGGGGGATTGGGGGCAGATACGCAGTATTTT,CSVEGGLGADTQYF
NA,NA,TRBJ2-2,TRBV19,TGTGCCAGTACCAACAGGGTCACCGGGGAGCTGTTTTTT,CASTNRVTGELFF
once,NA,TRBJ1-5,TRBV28,TGTGCCAGCAGTTCAAAGCGGCCCCAGCATTTT,CASSSKRPQHF
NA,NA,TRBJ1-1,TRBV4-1,TGCGCCAGCAGCCATGCAGTGAGGCGCACTGAAGCTTTCTTT,CASSHAVRRTEAFF
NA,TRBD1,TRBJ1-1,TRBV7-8,TGTGCCAGCAGCCCGGGACAGGGTCCGACTGAAGCTTTCTTT,CASSPGQGPTEAFF
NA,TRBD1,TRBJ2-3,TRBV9,TGTGCCAGCAGCCGACAGGGGGCAGATACGCAGTATTTT,CASSRQGADTQYF
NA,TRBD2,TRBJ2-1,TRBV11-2,TGTGCCAGCAGCTTAGAAGGGGAGACTAGCGGGACCTACAATGAGCAGTTCTTC,CASSLEGETSGTYNEQFF
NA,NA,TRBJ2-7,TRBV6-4,TGTGCCAGCAGTGACTCGGTACGGTTGAGCTCCTACGAGCAGTACTTC,CASSDSVRLSSYEQYF
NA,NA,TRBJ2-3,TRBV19,TGTGCCAGTAGCCGGGGCCAGGGAGATACGCAGTATTTT,CASSRGQGDTQYF
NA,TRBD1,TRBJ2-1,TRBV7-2,TGTGCCAGCAGCTGGGACAGTGGTGAGCAGTTCTTC,CASSWDSGEQFF
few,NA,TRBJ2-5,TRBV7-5,TGTGCCAGAAGCAGAGATGAAGGACAGGGGTCTAAGACCCAGTACTTC,CARSRDEGQGSKTQYF
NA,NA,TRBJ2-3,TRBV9,TGTGCCAGCAGCGTAGCGGCCTCTGGCACAGATACGCAGTATTTT,CASSVAASGTDTQYF
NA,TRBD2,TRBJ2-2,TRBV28,TGTGCCAGCAGGAGGCCGACGGGGTCTAGCGGGAACACCGGGGAGCTGTTTTTT,CASRRPTGSSGNTGELFF
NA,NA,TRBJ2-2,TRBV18,TGTGCCAGCTCTTGGACTGAGGCGGCGAACACCGGGGAGCTGTTTTTT,CASSWTEAANTGELFF
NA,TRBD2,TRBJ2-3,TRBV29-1,TGCAGCGTGGGACTAGCCGCAGATACGCAGTATTTT,CSVGLAADTQYF
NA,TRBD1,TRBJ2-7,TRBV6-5,TGTGCCAGCAGTCGGGACAGCCCCTACGAGCAGTACTTC,CASSRDSPYEQYF
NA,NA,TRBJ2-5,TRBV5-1,TGCGCCAGCAGCTTGGTTGGGCTAGGTGGGAAGACCCAGTACTTC,CASSLVGLGGKTQYF
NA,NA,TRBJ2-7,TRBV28,TGTGCCAGCAGTTTATCCCTTTACGAGCAGTACTTC,CASSLSLYEQYF